The 22 T cell receptor beta chains below all came from one sample that was sequenced in a study of naive and memory T cell subsets. Two oligonucleotides, mixed equimolar, formed the beta constant-region primer covering TRBC1 and TRBC2. TCRdb used MiXCR to reprocess the UMI-ligation and nested PCR reads, holding one entry per CDR3 protein. The sample has around 23,000 distinct CDR3 sequences; 9.5% to 11% are singletons. The sequenced sample was central memory CD8+ T cells from blood. These receptors were taken from a human donor in good health.

This clonotype was counted ten times or more. The V and J genes are TRBV4-1 and TRBJ1-5, with D hard to call. Germline assignment: CDR1 MGHRA and CDR2 YSYEKL. V was cut by 1 base and J by 7 bases, with 8 bases left in between. The CDR3 runs to 13 residues. The CDR3 DNA sequence: TGCGCCAGCAGCCAAGGACCGGGGCAGCCCCAGCATTTT. Its protein product is CASSQGPGQPQHF.

This clonotype occurred many times. CDR3: CATTSSPNTGELFF. The CDR3 nucleotides are TGTGCCACCACCTCTTCTCCGAACACCGGGGAGCTGTTTTTT. J is TRBJ2-2 and V is TRBV15, with D unresolved. The V end was cut by 7 bases, the J end by 0 bases, with 9 bases between. The CDR3 runs 14 residues. Germline CDR1 reads LNHNV; CDR2 reads YYDKDF (reference sequence).

This clonotype has just a few counts. In nucleotides, the CDR3 is TGTGCCAGCAGTTACTCGGGACTAGCGGGAGGGCCGCGCTACAATGAGCAGTTCTTC. Encoded protein: CASSYSGLAGGPRYNEQFF. The gene calls are TRBV6-2 or TRBV6-3 and TRBJ2-1; 16 nucleotides line up with TRBD2. Germline V gene lookup returns CDR1 MNHEY and CDR2 SVGEGT. This CDR3 comprises 19 residues. V lost 0 bases, J lost 3 bases, and 5 bases stayed unmatched.

Only a few counts were recorded for this clonotype. This sequence joins TRBV7-2 and TRBJ1-2; no definite D call. The V and J ends lost 7 bases and 1 base respectively, with 19 bases between them. The CDR3 has 16 amino acids. Germline CDR1 reads SGHTA; CDR2 reads FQGNSA. The CDR3 spells CASTLPLGRYNYGYTF. In DNA form, the CDR3 reads TGTGCCAGCACCCTGCCGCTCGGTCGATATAACTATGGCTACACCTTC.

Within the sample, this clonotype is medium-sized. The V and J genes are TRBV20-1 and TRBJ2-1; no firm D call. The V end lost 6 bases, the J end lost 5 bases, and 20 bases lay between the germline ends. This CDR3 comprises 15 residues. The germline V gene encodes CDR1 DFQATT and CDR2 SNEGSKA (reference sequence). CDR3 bases: TGCAGTGCCACCGATTTAGCTGCCCCCCACAATGAGCAGTTCTTC. It translates to CSATDLAAPHNEQFF.

In the case of this clonotype: The junction and the germline gene differ at one end; a read error may be behind it. The gene calls are TRBV7-9 and TRBJ1-1; D ambiguous. The CDR3 runs to 13 residues. Per the germline V gene, CDR1 is SEHNR and CDR2 is FQNEAQ (reference sequence). This CDR3 reads CASTLGPNTEAFF. CDR3 nucleotides: TGTGCCAGCACCTTAGGACCGAACACTGAAGCTTTCTTT.

This clonotype has a count of ten or more. This rearrangement joins TRBV12-3 or TRBV12-4 to TRBJ2-3; D is unresolved. The CDR3 has 14 residues. V was pared by 2 bases and J by 0 bases, with 6 bases between. CDR3 in amino acids: CASSLQLSTDTQYF. The CDR3 DNA is TGTGCCAGCAGTTTACAGTTGAGCACAGATACGCAGTATTTT.

This clonotype occurred many times. The chain combines TRBV20-1 with TRBJ1-5; D possibly corresponds to TRBD1 (6 bases). CDR3 length equals 13 residues. Germline CDR1 reads DFQATT; CDR2 reads SNEGSKA (reference sequence). V was pared by 3 bases and J by 7 bases, with 13 bases between. The CDR3 is CSASIGGRQPQHF. The CDR3 region has the DNA TGCAGTGCTAGCATCGGGGGGCGGCAGCCCCAGCATTTT.

The chain links TRBV11-3 to TRBJ2-7; 7 bases match TRBD1. The germline CDR1 and CDR2 sequences are SGHNT and YENEEA. The junction had 1 base not matched to a gene; V was cut back by 2 bases and J by 3 bases. The CDR3 totals 13 residues. CDR3 DNA sequence: TGTGCCAGCAGCTTAAGACAGGGCTACGAGCAGTACTTC. Protein product: CASSLRQGYEQYF.

The chain has TRBV4-3 and TRBJ2-4; 7 bases are a match to TRBD1. With 3 bases clipped from V and 2 bases from J, the junction kept 4 bases outside the gene matches. The germline V gene encodes CDR1 LGHNA and CDR2 YSLEER. The CDR3 runs 15 residues. This CDR3 reads CASSQKQGTKNIQYF. The CDR3 nucleotides read TGCGCCAGCAGCCAGAAACAGGGGACCAAAAACATTCAGTACTTC.

This clonotype was found many times. The gene calls are TRBV7-9 and TRBJ2-5; D remains unclear. Trimming shortened V by 0 bases and J by 4 bases, and 3 bases separated the two germline ends. CDR3 length equals 12 residues. Germline CDR1 and CDR2: SEHNR and FQNEAQ (reference sequence). The CDR3 bases are TGTGCCAGCAGCTTAGCAGGAGAGACCCAGTACTTC. It translates to CASSLAGETQYF.

The chain's CDR3 is CASSLANPANYGYTF. In nucleotides, the CDR3 is TGTGCCAGCAGCTTAGCTAATCCGGCGAACTATGGCTACACCTTC. The chain has TRBV7-2 and TRBJ1-2; D is uncertain. CDR1 and CDR2 (germline): SGHTA, FQGNSA. The CDR3 is 15 residues long. V shed 0 bases and J shed 2 bases, with 10 bases lying between them.

The genes are TRBV5-4 and TRBJ1-2; D possibly corresponds to TRBD1 (6 bases). There are 17 residues in the CDR3. Germline CDR1 is SGHNT and CDR2 is YYREEE (reference sequence). V was clipped by 4 bases and J by 0 bases, with 19 bases between them. The CDR3 loop reads CASSTLGGSPANYGYTF. For the CDR3, the DNA is TGTGCCAGCAGCACCCTAGGGGGTTCACCGGCTAACTATGGCTACACCTTC.

At least ten counts were recorded for this clonotype. The CDR3 region is CSAQDVGRASGEQYF. In nucleotides, the CDR3 is TGCAGTGCTCAAGACGTCGGGAGGGCCTCGGGCGAGCAGTACTTC. The chain joins TRBV20-1 to TRBJ2-7, with TRBD2 matching 8 bases. The length of the CDR3 is 15 residues. The V segment lost 5 bases and the J segment 6 bases; nucleotides outside the gene matches: 15. In germline, CDR1 is DFQATT, CDR2 SNEGSKA (reference sequence).

This clonotype was observed a few times. The chain couples TRBV27 to TRBJ2-7; 7 bases are shared with TRBD1. CDR1 and CDR2 from the germline V gene are MNHEY and SMNVEV (reference sequence). J was trimmed by 4 bases and V by 5 bases; bases with no gene match: 14. This CDR3 has 16 amino acids. The CDR3 bases are TGTGCCAGCAGTCACCTTACCGGGACAGTCTCTTACGAGCAGTACTTC. Translation: CASSHLTGTVSYEQYF.

The chain is built from TRBV29-1 and TRBJ2-2; 10 bases are shared with TRBD2. The germline V gene encodes CDR1 SQVTM and CDR2 ANQGSEA. With 3 bases clipped from V and 4 bases from J, the junction kept 2 bases outside the gene matches. The CDR3 extends over 14 amino acids. The CDR3 loop reads CSVDSGRITGELFF. The DNA for the CDR3 is TGCAGCGTTGATAGCGGGAGGATCACCGGGGAGCTGTTTTTT.

V and J are TRBV27 and TRBJ2-7, with 7 bases aligning to TRBD1. The germline gives CDR1 MNHEY, CDR2 SMNVEV (reference sequence). Germline trimming cut 6 bases from V and 4 bases from J; bases unmatched to any gene: 9. The CDR3 sequence is 14 residues long. In nucleotides, the CDR3 is TGTGCCAGCAGAGACCACTTACAGGGGTACGAGCAGTACTTC. Protein: CASRDHLQGYEQYF.

V usage is TRBV19 and J usage is TRBJ2-1; D possibly corresponds to TRBD2 (5 bases). The CDR3 sequence is 14 residues long. Between the trimmed V and J ends, which lost 1 base and 6 bases, there was a span of 10 bases. Germline CDR1 LNHDA, CDR2 SQIVND (reference sequence). The CDR3 coding sequence is TGTGCCAGTAGTATAGGGGTCGAGGGCAATGAGCAGTTCTTC. Protein product: CASSIGVEGNEQFF.

There are many counts of this clonotype. This chain links TRBV24-1 with TRBJ1-5, with D tentatively TRBD1 (5 bases). Trimming removed 3 bases from V and 7 bases from J, with 9 bases in between. This CDR3 is built from 13 residues. Germline lookup yields CDR1 KGHDR and CDR2 SFDVKD. The CDR3 spells CATSDGGGQPQHF. The CDR3 DNA sequence: TGTGCCACCAGTGATGGTGGGGGACAGCCCCAGCATTTT.

About this clonotype: This sequence may be a read error, since a much larger clone differs from it by one base. The V and J genes are TRBV6-2 or TRBV6-3 and TRBJ2-7, with D unclear. The CDR3 contains 18 residues. Germline V gene data show CDR1 as MNHEY and CDR2 as SVGEGT. V was shortened by 3 bases and J by 3 bases, with 24 bases between the two germline ends. The CDR3 DNA follows: TGTGCCAGCAGTTATAGGGTTGCGGACCGAGTCTCCCGCTACGAGCAGTACTTC. It yields the protein CASSYRVADRVSRYEQYF.

This clonotype was counted between two and nine times. The chain is built from TRBV7-9 and TRBJ2-5, with 8 bases identical to TRBD2. Trimming took 1 base from V and 9 from J; bases not matched to a gene: 10. The CDR3 is made up of 15 amino acids. Per the germline V gene, CDR1 is SEHNR and CDR2 is FQNEAQ (reference sequence). DNA of the CDR3: TGTGCCAGCAGCTTAGATAGCGGGGCGGCCCTCCCCCAGTACTTC. It encodes CASSLDSGAALPQYF.

The V gene is TRBV19, the J gene TRBJ1-5; D not resolved. The V gene lost 7 bases and the J gene lost 1 base, with 14 bases spanning the gap. Looked up from germline, CDR1 is LNHDA and CDR2 is SQIVND (reference sequence). The length of the CDR3 is 15 residues. The CDR3, as DNA: TGTGCCAGTACCGTGAAAAGAACCAGCAATCAGCCCCAGCATTTT. As protein: CASTVKRTSNQPQHF.